This T cell receptor (beta chain) was captured by sequencing in a study of control samples from healthy donors and cancer patients. The CDR3 has 15 amino acids. Trimming at V came to 8 bases and at J to 4 bases, leaving 10 bases not matched to a gene. CDR1 MDHEN and CDR2 SYDVKM come from the germline V gene. Sequencing used immunoSEQ multiplex PCR; TCRdb keeps in-frame clones, though not all of them. The repertoire holds tens of thousands of clones, with roughly 90% as singletons. The sample taken for sequencing was PBMCs. The clonotype was recovered from a man between 60 and 75 years old with head and neck cancer. This chain uses TRBV28 with TRBJ2-5; 10 bases line up with TRBD1. The CDR3 sequence is CASGEDRGRTETQYF. The CDR3 nucleotides read TGTGCCAGCGGAGAAGACAGGGGGCGAACAGAGACCCAGTACTTC. Drawing the rest from reference TRBV28 and TRBJ2-5, the complete variable domain is DVKVTQSSRYLVKRTGEKVFLECVQDMDHENMFWYRQDPGLGLRLIYFSYDVKMKEKGDIPEGYSVSREKKERFSLILESASTNQTSMYLCASGEDRGRTETQYFGPGTRLLVL.